One and the same sample provided the 18 T cell receptor beta chains below, sequenced in a study of T cell responses to AZD1222 COVID-19 vaccine. Assay: immunoSEQ multiplex PCR; the TCRdb copy retains only in-frame clones and omits some. The sample includes approximately 150,000 clones, around 90% of them seen just once. Source: peripheral blood, taken 28 days after the second dose of the MenACWY control vaccine. All receptors derive from an adult who received the MenACWY meningococcal vaccine as a control.

V usage is TRBV6-2 or TRBV6-3 and J usage is TRBJ2-7; D is possibly TRBD1 (5 bases). Between the trimmed V and J ends, which lost 2 bases and 5 bases, there was a span of 10 bases. Germline CDR1 reads MNHEY; CDR2 reads SVGEGT. The CDR3 has 13 residues. The CDR3, as DNA: TGTGCCAGCAGTTACATTCAGGGCCACGAGCAGTACTTC. Amino acids: CASSYIQGHEQYF.

V is TRBV9 and J is TRBJ2-2; D unclear. The ends were cut back, 2 bases at V and 7 bases at J, with 3 bases in the middle. This CDR3 spans 11 amino acids. Germline lookup yields CDR1 SGDLS and CDR2 YYNGEE. CDR3 nucleotide sequence: TGTGCCAGCAGCGTTGGCGGGGAGCTGTTTTTT. Amino acid sequence: CASSVGGELFF.

The chain uses TRBV7-3 and TRBJ2-5; the match to TRBD1 covers 9 bases. CDR1 is SGHTA, CDR2 FQGTGA, per germline. The CDR3 is 16 residues long. With 3 bases clipped from V and 4 bases from J, the junction kept 9 bases outside the gene matches. CDR3 coding DNA: TGTGCCAGCAGCTTGGGTGGGACAGGGAAGGGAGAGACCCAGTACTTC. Its protein product is CASSLGGTGKGETQYF.

The chain combines TRBV7-2 with TRBJ2-3; TRBD2 aligns across 13 bases. Germline CDR1 is SGHTA and CDR2 is FQGNSA. This CDR3 region has 13 residues. V shed 8 bases, J shed 5 bases, and the junction held 1 base outside the gene matches. The CDR3 coding sequence is TGTGCCAGCGGGACTAGCGGGGAAGATACGCAGTATTTT. Translation gives CASGTSGEDTQYF.

This clone showed up just once. The J gene is TRBJ2-1, the V gene TRBV6-4; D possibly corresponds to TRBD1 (6 bases). The CDR3 runs 12 residues. Trimming cost V 0 bases and J 11 bases, with 8 bases left between them. Germline CDR1 reads MRHNA; CDR2 reads SNTAGT. The CDR3 here is CASSDSGTQQFF. In nucleotides, the CDR3 is TGTGCCAGCAGTGACTCAGGGACACAGCAGTTCTTC.

The V call is TRBV4-1, the J call TRBJ1-5, with D possibly TRBD1 on 5 matching bases. The CDR3 consists of 20 residues. The germline V gene has CDR1 MGHRA and CDR2 YSYEKL. The ends were cut back, 0 bases at V and 0 bases at J, with 21 bases in the middle. The CDR3 protein is CASSQEGRGRNLYSNQPQHF. For the CDR3, the DNA is TGCGCCAGCAGCCAAGAGGGGCGGGGCCGAAACCTTTATAGCAATCAGCCCCAGCATTTT.

The V call is TRBV6-2 or TRBV6-3, the J call TRBJ2-5; 9 bases line up with TRBD2. V was pared by 2 bases and J by 5 bases, with 12 bases of the junction left unmatched. Germline V lookup: CDR1 MNHEY, CDR2 SVGEGT. The CDR3 sequence is 17 residues long. The CDR3: CASSYGGTSIFAETQYF. The DNA of the CDR3 is TGTGCCAGCAGTTACGGGGGGACTAGCATATTCGCCGAGACCCAGTACTTC.

The rearrangement links TRBV19 to TRBJ1-2; 7 nucleotides agree with TRBD1. CDR3 size: 13 residues. Germline loops: CDR1 LNHDA, CDR2 SQIVND (reference sequence). Losses at the gene ends were 6 bases for V and 6 bases for J; bases not matched to a gene: 7. CDR3 loop: CASRGGGLNGYTF. The CDR3 nucleotides read TGTGCCAGTAGGGGAGGGGGCCTCAATGGCTACACCTTC.

This clone appeared a few times. The chain carries TRBV7-8 and TRBJ1-6; TRBD1 is a possible D gene (6 bases). The V end lost 5 bases, the J end lost 0 bases, and 11 bases lay between the germline ends. Per germline, CDR1 SGHVS and CDR2 FQNEAQ. The CDR3 totals 16 residues. This CDR3 is CASSPLQGSYNSPLHF. DNA of the CDR3: TGTGCCAGCAGCCCATTACAGGGCTCCTATAATTCACCCCTCCACTTT. Complete variable domain (other parts from reference TRBV7-8 and TRBJ1-6): GAGVSQSPRYKVAKRGQDVALRCDPISGHVSLFWYQQALGQGPEFLTYFQNEAQLDKSGLPSDRFFAERPEGSVSTLKIQRTQQEDSAVYLCASSPLQGSYNSPLHFGNGTRLTVT.

This clone was observed once. This chain joins TRBV7-8 and TRBJ2-7; the D call may be TRBD1 or TRBD2 (5 bases each). This CDR3 is 15 amino acids long. Germline CDR1 SGHVS, CDR2 FQNEAQ. Between the trimmed V and J ends, which lost 0 bases and 6 bases, there was a span of 15 bases. This chain's CDR3 is CASSLALGGVSEQYF. The CDR3 DNA sequence: TGTGCCAGCAGCTTAGCGCTTGGGGGAGTATCCGAGCAGTACTTC. The complete variable domain, with remaining parts taken from reference TRBV7-8 and TRBJ2-7, reads GAGVSQSPRYKVAKRGQDVALRCDPISGHVSLFWYQQALGQGPEFLTYFQNEAQLDKSGLPSDRFFAERPEGSVSTLKIQRTQQEDSAVYLCASSLALGGVSEQYFGPGTRLTVT.

The chain couples TRBV11-1 to TRBJ1-1; D is unclear. Germline lookup yields CDR1 SGHAT and CDR2 FQDESV (reference sequence). The ends were cut back, 2 bases at V and 4 bases at J, with 8 bases in the middle. CDR3 length: 13 amino acids. In nucleotides, the CDR3 is TGTGCCAGCAGCTTAAATCAGCGCACTGAAGCTTTCTTT. Residues: CASSLNQRTEAFF.

The chain uses TRBV6-4 and TRBJ1-6; TRBD1 aligns across 7 bases. Trimming cost V 4 bases and J 0 bases; bases outside gene matches: 3. The germline V gene has CDR1 MRHNA and CDR2 SNTAGT. CDR3 length equals 16 residues. CDR3 sequence (DNA): TGTGCCAGCAGTGTGGACAGGAGCTCCTATAATTCACCCCTCCACTTT. Amino acid sequence: CASSVDRSSYNSPLHF.

This rearrangement joins TRBV25-1 to TRBJ2-3; D possibly uses TRBD1 or TRBD2 (5 bases each). The germline V gene has CDR1 MGHDK and CDR2 SYGVNS. The V end lost 8 bases, the J end lost 4 bases, and 16 bases lay between the germline ends. The CDR3 spans 14 residues. CDR3 nucleotide sequence: TGTGCCAGCGGAAGTGAGAGGGGTGCAGATACGCAGTATTTT. Its protein product is CASGSERGADTQYF.

The chain has TRBV7-2 and TRBJ2-7, with 8 nucleotides matching TRBD2. Germline values: CDR1 SGHTA, CDR2 FQGNSA. CDR3 length: 14 residues. V lost 2 bases and J lost 3; bases outside the gene matches: 3. The CDR3 coding sequence is TGTGCCAGCAGCTTATACGGGACTAGCTACGAGCAGTACTTC. Translation: CASSLYGTSYEQYF.

The chain is built from TRBV6-5 and TRBJ2-5; D is possibly TRBD1 (5 bases). Germline CDR1 reads MNHEY; CDR2 reads SVGAGI. The CDR3 is 14 residues long. The V end lost 2 bases, the J end lost 5 bases, and 12 bases lay between the germline ends. CDR3 in amino acids: CASSYRGAGETQYF. In nucleotides, the CDR3 is TGTGCCAGCAGTTACAGGGGCGCCGGTGAGACCCAGTACTTC.

This chain links TRBV21-1 with TRBJ2-3; TRBD2 reflects the table's D call only, with no check against the DNA. TRBV21-1 is annotated as a pseudogene. CDR3 length equals 16 residues. This chain's CDR3 is CASSNLRAGTTDTQYF. In DNA, the CDR3 is TGTGCCAGCAGCAATCTACGAGCGGGAACCACAGATACGCAGTATTTT.

The rearrangement links TRBV19 to TRBJ2-5; D gene unclear. The CDR3 is made up of 12 amino acids. Germline lookup yields CDR1 LNHDA and CDR2 SQIVND (reference sequence). V was clipped by 6 bases and J by 0 bases, with 5 bases between them. CDR3 residues: CASSQYQETQYF. The CDR3 region has the DNA TGTGCCAGTAGCCAGTACCAAGAGACCCAGTACTTC.

The rearrangement joins TRBV3-1 (or the pseudogene TRBV3-2) to TRBJ2-5; 10 bases line up with TRBD2. This CDR3 region has 15 residues. The junction had 1 base not matched to a gene; V was cut back by 2 bases and J by 1 base. Germline lookup yields CDR1 LGHDT and CDR2 YNNKEL (reference sequence). The DNA for the CDR3 is TGTGCCAGCAGCCAACCTAGCGGGGGCCAAGAGACCCAGTACTTC. Protein: CASSQPSGGQETQYF.